This note documents a single T cell receptor beta chain sequence. Data came from immunoSEQ multiplex PCR; TCRdb stores just in-frame clones and leaves some out. This sample has fewer than 250,000 clones, with about nine tenths found just once. The V end was cut by 2 bases, the J end by 7 bases, with 11 bases between. The CDR3 loop spans 13 amino acids. Germline V gene data show CDR1 as MNHEY and CDR2 as SVGEGT. This specimen belongs to a study of blood T cell repertoires in COVID-19. Overall study context: The samples span acute and convalescent COVID-19 from the United States, Italy and Spain. PBMCs, B-cell-depleted T cells, or T cells were the source of the cDNA or gDNA that made up the material.

It was during active infection that Seattle patients were enrolled and then longitudinally followed. The sequenced sample was peripheral blood. This chain links TRBV6-2 or TRBV6-3 with TRBJ2-5, with a possible D match to TRBD2 (6 bases). The sequence was obtained from a man in his forties or fifties with COVID-19, enrolled during active disease. The chain's CDR3 is CASSYTRGGTQYF. The CDR3 DNA is TGTGCCAGCAGTTACACAAGGGGAGGGACCCAGTACTTC.